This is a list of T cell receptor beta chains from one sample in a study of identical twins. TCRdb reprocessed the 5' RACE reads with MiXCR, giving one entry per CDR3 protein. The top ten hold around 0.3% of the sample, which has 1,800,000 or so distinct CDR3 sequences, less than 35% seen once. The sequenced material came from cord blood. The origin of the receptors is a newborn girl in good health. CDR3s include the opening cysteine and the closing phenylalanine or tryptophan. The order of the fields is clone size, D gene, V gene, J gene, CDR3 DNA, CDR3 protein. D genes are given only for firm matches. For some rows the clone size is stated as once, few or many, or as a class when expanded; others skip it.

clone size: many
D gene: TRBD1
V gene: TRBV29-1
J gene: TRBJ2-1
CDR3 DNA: TGCAGCGTTGAGTCGGCAGGGGGCAATGAGCAGTTCTTC
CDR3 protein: CSVESAGGNEQFF

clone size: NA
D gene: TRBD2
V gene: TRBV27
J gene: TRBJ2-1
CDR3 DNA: TGTGCCAGCAGTAACCCGCTAGCGGGGGGTCCCAATGAGCAGTTCTTC
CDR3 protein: CASSNPLAGGPNEQFF

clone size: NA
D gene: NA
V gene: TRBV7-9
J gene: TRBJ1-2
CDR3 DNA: TGTGCCAGCAGCTTAGCTCTCTCAGGGAACTATGGCTACACCTTC
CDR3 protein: CASSLALSGNYGYTF

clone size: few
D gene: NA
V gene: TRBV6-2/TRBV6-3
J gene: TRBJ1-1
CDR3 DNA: TGTGCCAGCAGTTACAGGAGCCACACTGAAGCTTTCTTT
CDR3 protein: CASSYRSHTEAFF

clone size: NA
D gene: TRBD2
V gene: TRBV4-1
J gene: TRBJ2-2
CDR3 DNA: TGCGCCAGCAGCCGAATTCCGCCTAGCGGAGCTACCGGGGAGCTGTTTTTT
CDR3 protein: CASSRIPPSGATGELFF

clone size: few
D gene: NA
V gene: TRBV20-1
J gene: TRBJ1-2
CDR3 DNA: TGCAGTGCTAGAGGTGGGGGTGGCTACACCTTC
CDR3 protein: CSARGGGGYTF

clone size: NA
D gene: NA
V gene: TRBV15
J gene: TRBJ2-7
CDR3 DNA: TGTGCCACCAGCAGAGCGCAGTACAATGGGCAGTACTTC
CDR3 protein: CATSRAQYNGQYF

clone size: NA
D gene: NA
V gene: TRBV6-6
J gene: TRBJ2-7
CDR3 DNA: TGTGCCAGCAGCCCCAACTCGGGCTCCTACAATGAGCAGTACTTC
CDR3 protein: CASSPNSGSYNEQYF

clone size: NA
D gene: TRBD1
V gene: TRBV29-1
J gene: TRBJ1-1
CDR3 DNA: TGCAGCGTTATTCGAGGGGGCGCGGGCACTGAAGCTTTCTTT
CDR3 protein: CSVIRGGAGTEAFF

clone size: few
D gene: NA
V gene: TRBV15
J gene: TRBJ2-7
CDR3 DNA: TGTGCCATAGTTCGTGGGGCGGACGAGCAGTACTTC
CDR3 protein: CAIVRGADEQYF

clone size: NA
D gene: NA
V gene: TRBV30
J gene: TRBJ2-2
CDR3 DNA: TGTGCCTGGCGCGGACTGCCCCGGGCCGGGGAGCTGTTTTTT
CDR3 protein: CAWRGLPRAGELFF

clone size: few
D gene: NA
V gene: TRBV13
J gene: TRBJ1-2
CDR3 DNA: TGTGCCAGCAGCCCTACGGGGGGATCAAGCTATGGCTACACCTTC
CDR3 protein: CASSPTGGSSYGYTF

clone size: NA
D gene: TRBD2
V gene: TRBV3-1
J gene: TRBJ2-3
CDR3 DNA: TGTGCCAGCAGCCAGGCTAGCGGGAGGGTTGCAGATACGCAGTATTTT
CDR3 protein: CASSQASGRVADTQYF

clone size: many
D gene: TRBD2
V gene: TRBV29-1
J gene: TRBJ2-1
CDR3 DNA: TGCAGCGTTGTAGGACTAGCAATCAATGAGCAGTTCTTC
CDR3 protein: CSVVGLAINEQFF

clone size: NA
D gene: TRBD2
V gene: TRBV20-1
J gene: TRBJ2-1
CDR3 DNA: TGCAGTGCTAGAGGGCCTACTAGCGGGTCCTACAATGAGCAGTTCTTC
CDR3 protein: CSARGPTSGSYNEQFF

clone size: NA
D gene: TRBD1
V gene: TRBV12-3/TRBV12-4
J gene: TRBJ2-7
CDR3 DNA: TGTGCCAGCAGCCGGGGACAGGGGGAGGGAGACGAGCAGTACTTC
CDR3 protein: CASSRGQGEGDEQYF

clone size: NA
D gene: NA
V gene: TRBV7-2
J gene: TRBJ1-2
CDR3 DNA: TGTGCCAGCAGCTTTACGCGGGACGGTTCCTATGGCTACACCTTC
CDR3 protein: CASSFTRDGSYGYTF

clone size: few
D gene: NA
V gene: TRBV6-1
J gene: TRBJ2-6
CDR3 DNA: TGTGCCATTACCGTCGAGGCGGACAATCTTACCTCTGGGGCCAACGTCCTGACTTTC
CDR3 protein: CAITVEADNLTSGANVLTF

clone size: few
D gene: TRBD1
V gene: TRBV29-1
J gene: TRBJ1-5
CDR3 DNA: TGCAGCGCCCGGACAGGGGATAGCAATCAGCCCCAGCATTTT
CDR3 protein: CSARTGDSNQPQHF

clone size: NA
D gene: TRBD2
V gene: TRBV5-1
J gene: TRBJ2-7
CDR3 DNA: TGCGCCAGCAGCACCGGGACTAGCGGGGTCGAGCAGTACTTC
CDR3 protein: CASSTGTSGVEQYF

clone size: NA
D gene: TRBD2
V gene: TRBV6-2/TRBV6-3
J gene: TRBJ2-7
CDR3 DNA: TGTGCCAGCAGTTACTTAGCAGTTGGGACTAGCGGGTTCTACGAGCAGTACTTC
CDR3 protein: CASSYLAVGTSGFYEQYF

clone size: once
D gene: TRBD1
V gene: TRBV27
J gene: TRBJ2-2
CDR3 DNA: TGTGCCAGCAGACTACCGGGACAGGGACGAAAGGGGGAGCTGTTTTTT
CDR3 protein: CASRLPGQGRKGELFF

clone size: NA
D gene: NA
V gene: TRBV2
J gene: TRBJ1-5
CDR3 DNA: TGTGCCAGCAGTGAAGATAGTTATAGCAATCAGCCCCAGCATTTT
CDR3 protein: CASSEDSYSNQPQHF

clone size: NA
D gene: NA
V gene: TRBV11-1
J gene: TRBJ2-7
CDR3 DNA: TGTGCCAGCAGCTTATGGGCTACGGGGTACGAGCAGTACTTC
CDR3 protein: CASSLWATGYEQYF

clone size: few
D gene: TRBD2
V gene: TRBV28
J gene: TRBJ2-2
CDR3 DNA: TGTGCCAGCAGTTTACTAGCGGGAAGCGGAGACGGGGAGCTGTTTTTT
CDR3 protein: CASSLLAGSGDGELFF

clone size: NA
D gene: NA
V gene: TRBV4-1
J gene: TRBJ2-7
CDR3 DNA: TGCGCCAGCAGCCAAGAGCTAAGGGACGAGCAGTACTTC
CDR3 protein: CASSQELRDEQYF

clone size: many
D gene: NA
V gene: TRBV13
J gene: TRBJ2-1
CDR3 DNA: TGTGCCAGCAGCTTAAGGCCGGCGAGGGTGAGCTCCTACAATGAGCAGTTCTTC
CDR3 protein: CASSLRPARVSSYNEQFF

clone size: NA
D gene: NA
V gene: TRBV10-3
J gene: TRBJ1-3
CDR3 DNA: TGTGCCATCAGTGGGACAAAATCTGGAAACACCATATATTTT
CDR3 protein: CAISGTKSGNTIYF

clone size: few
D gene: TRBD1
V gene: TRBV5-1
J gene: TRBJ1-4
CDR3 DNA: TGCGCCAGCAGCGGGGTGACAGGGTCAAAACTGTTTTTT
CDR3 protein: CASSGVTGSKLFF

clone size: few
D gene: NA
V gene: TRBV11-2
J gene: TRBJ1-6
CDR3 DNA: TGTGCCAGCAGCTTTCGGGCAAGCTCCTATAATTCACCCCTCCACTTT
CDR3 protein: CASSFRASSYNSPLHF

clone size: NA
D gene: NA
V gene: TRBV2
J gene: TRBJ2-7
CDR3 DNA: TGTGCCAGCAGTGAAGGGTTAGGGGCCTACAATGAGCAGTACTTC
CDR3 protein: CASSEGLGAYNEQYF

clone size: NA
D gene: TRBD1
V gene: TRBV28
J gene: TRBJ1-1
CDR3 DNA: TGTGCCAGCACCACAGGACAGGCGTTGAACACTGAAGCTTTCTTT
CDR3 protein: CASTTGQALNTEAFF

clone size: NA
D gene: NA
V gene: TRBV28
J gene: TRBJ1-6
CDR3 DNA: TGTGCCAGCATCCCGGTCCAGACAGCCCCTAATTCACCCCTCCACTTT
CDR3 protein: CASIPVQTAPNSPLHF

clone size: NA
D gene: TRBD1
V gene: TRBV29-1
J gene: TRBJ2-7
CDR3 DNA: TGCAGCGGACAGACAGGGGGCTCCTACGAGCAGTACTTC
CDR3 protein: CSGQTGGSYEQYF

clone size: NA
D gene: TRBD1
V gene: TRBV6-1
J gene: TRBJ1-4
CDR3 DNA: TGTGCCAGCATTGGACAGGGAGGGGGACTGTTTTTT
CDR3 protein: CASIGQGGGLFF

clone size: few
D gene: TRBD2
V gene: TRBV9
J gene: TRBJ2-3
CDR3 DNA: TGTGCCAGCAGCGGCGTAGCGGGGGGGCCTTCAAGCACAGATACGCAGTATTTT
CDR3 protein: CASSGVAGGPSSTDTQYF

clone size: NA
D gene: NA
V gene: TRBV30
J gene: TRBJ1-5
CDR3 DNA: TGTGCCTGGAGTGGACAAAAATATAGCAATCAGCCCCAGCATTTT
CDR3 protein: CAWSGQKYSNQPQHF

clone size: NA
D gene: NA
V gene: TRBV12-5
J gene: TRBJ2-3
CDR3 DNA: TGTGCTAGTGGTTTGAGTTATGTAGATACGCAGTATTTT
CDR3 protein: CASGLSYVDTQYF

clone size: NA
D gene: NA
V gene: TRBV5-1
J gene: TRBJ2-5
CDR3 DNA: TGCGCCAGCGCGACAGATGGGGAGACCCAGTACTTC
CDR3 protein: CASATDGETQYF

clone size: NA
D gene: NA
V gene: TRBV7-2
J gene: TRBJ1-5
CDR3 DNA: TGTGCCAGCAGCAACAGACAGGGCAATCAGCCCCAGCATTTT
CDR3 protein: CASSNRQGNQPQHF

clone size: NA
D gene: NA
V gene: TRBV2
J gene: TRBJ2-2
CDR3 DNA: TGTGCCAGCTCCAGGGAGGGGGCCGGGGAGCTGTTTTTT
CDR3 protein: CASSREGAGELFF

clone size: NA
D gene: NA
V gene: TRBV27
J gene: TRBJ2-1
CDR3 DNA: TGTGCCAGCAGTTTGGATATCAGGCGTGAGCAGTTCTTC
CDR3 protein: CASSLDIRREQFF

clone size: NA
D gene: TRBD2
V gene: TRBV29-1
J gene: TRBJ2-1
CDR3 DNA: TGCAGCGTTTGCCCCTTCAGCGGGGGGTACAATGAGCAGTTCTTC
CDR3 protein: CSVCPFSGGYNEQFF

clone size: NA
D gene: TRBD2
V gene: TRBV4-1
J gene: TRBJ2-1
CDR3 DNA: TGCGCCAGCAGCCAAGAAATAGGGACTAGCGGGAGGGCTGAGCAGTTCTTC
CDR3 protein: CASSQEIGTSGRAEQFF

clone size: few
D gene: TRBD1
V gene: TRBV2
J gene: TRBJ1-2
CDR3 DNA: TGTGCCAGCAGTGTAGGGACAGCGAGAGCCTCCGGCTACACCTTC
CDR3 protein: CASSVGTARASGYTF

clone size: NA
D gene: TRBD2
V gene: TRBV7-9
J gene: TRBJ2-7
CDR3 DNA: TGTGCCAGCAGCTTACCCTTGGGACTAGCGGGAGTTGATGGCGGGAATGAGCAGTACTTC
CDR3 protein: CASSLPLGLAGVDGGNEQYF

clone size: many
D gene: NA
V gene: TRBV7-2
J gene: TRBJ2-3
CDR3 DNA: TGTGCCAGCAGCTTATATGTCTCTACAGATACGCAGTATTTT
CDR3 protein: CASSLYVSTDTQYF

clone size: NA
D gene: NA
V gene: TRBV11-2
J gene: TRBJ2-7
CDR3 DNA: TGTGCCAGCAGCCTTTCCGGGACTCGGGAGCAGTACTTC
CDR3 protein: CASSLSGTREQYF

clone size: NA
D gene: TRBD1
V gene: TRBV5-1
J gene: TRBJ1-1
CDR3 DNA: TGCGCCAGCAGCCGTGGACAGGTACCACCCCCGGGAGGGAACACTGAAGCTTTCTTT
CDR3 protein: CASSRGQVPPPGGNTEAFF

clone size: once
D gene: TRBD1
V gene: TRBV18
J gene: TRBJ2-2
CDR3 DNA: TGTGCCAGCTCACCCACGGTCGGGAAACAGGGGATCACCGGGGAGCTGTTTTTT
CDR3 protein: CASSPTVGKQGITGELFF

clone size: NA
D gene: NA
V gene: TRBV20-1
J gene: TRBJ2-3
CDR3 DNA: TGCAGTGCTGGAGTAGGCTTTGGGGGTCGCACAGATACGCAGTATTTT
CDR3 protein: CSAGVGFGGRTDTQYF

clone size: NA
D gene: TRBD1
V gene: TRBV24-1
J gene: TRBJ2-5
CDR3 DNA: TGTGCCACCAGTGATCTATACGACAGGGCAGGAGGAGAGACCCAGTACTTC
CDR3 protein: CATSDLYDRAGGETQYF

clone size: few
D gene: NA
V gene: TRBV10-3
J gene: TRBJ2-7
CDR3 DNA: TGTGCCATCAGTGGGGGCCGCTACGAGCAGTACTTC
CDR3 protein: CAISGGRYEQYF

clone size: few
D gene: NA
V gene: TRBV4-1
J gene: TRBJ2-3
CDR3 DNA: TGCGCCAGCAGCCAAGGGGTTAGCGGTACGCAGTATTTT
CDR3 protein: CASSQGVSGTQYF

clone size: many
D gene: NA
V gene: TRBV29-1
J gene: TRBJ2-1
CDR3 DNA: TGCAGCGTCCAACTTTGGAGCTCCTACAATGAGCAGTTCTTC
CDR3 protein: CSVQLWSSYNEQFF